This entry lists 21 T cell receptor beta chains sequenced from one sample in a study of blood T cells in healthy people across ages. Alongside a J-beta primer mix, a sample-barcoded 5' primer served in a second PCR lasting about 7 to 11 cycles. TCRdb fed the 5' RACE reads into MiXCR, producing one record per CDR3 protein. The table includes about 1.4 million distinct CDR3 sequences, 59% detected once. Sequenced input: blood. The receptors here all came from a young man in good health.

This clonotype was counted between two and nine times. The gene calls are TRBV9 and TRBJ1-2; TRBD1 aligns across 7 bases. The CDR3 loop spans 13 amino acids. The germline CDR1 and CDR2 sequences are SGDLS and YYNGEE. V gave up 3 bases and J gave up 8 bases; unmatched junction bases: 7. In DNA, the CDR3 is TGTGCCAGCAGCGCCAACAGGGGCGGCGGCTACACCTTC. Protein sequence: CASSANRGGGYTF.

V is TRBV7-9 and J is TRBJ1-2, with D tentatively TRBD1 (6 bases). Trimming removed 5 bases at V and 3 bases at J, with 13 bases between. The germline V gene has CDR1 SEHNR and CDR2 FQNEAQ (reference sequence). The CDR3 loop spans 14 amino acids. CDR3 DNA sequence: TGTGCCAGCAGCCGAGAACAGGGTGACTATGGCTACACCTTC. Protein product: CASSREQGDYGYTF.

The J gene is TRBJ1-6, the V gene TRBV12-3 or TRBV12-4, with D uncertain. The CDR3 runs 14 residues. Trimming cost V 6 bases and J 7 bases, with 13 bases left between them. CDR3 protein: CASRLLDWNSPLHF. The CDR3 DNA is TGTGCCAGCAGGTTACTAGACTGGAATTCACCCCTCCACTTT.

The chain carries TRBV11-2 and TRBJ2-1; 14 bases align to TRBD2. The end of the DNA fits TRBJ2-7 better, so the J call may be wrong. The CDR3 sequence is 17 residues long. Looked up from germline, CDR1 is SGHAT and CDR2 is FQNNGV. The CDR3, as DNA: TGTGCCAGCAGCTTAGTGACTAGCGGGAGGGCCTTCTACGAGCAGTACTTC. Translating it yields CASSLVTSGRAFYEQYF.

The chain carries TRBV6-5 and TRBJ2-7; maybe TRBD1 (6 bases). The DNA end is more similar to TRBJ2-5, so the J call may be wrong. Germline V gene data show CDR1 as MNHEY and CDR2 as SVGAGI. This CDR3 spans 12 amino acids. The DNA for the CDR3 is TGTGCCAGCAGACAGGGTGGAGAGACCCAGTACTTC. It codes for CASRQGGETQYF.

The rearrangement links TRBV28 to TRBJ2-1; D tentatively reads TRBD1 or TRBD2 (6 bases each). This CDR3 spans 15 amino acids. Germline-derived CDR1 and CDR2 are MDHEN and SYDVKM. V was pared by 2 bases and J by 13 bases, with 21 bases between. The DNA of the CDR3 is TGTGCCAGCAGTTTAGTAGCGCTAAGGGGGGAGACCCAGTTCTTC. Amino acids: CASSLVALRGETQFF.

CDR3: CASSHTDRGYEQYF. The CDR3 nucleotides are TGCGCCAGCAGCCACACGGACAGGGGCTACGAGCAGTACTTC. The rearrangement joins TRBV4-1 to TRBJ2-4; 9 bases line up with TRBD1. The J call may be mistaken, given a closer DNA end match to TRBJ2-7. Germline V gene sequence: CDR1 MGHRA, CDR2 YSYEKL. CDR3 length equals 14 residues.

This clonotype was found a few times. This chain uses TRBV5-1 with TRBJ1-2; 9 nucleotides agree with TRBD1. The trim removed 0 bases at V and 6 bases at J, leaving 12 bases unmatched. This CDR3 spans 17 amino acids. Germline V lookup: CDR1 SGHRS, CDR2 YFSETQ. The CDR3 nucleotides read TGCGCCAGCAGCTTGGATTTTAGGGACAGGGATTTGAATGGCTACACCTTC. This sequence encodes CASSLDFRDRDLNGYTF.

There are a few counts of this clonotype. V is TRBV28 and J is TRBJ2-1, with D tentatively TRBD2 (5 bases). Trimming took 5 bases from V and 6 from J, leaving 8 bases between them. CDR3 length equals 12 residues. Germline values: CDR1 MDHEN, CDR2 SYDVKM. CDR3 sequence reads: CASSDYVNEQFF. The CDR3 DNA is TGTGCCAGCAGTGACTACGTCAATGAGCAGTTCTTC. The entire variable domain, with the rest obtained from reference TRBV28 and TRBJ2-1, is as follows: DVKVTQSSRYLVKRTGEKVFLECVQDMDHENMFWYRQDPGLGLRLIYFSYDVKMKEKGDIPEGYSVSREKKERFSLILESASTNQTSMYLCASSDYVNEQFFGPGTRLTVL.

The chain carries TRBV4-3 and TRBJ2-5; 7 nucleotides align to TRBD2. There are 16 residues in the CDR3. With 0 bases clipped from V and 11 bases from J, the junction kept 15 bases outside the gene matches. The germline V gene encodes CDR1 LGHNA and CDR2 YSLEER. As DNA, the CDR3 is TGCGCCAGCAGCCAAGATTTCCGTTCCGCCGGGCGGGAGCAGTACTTC. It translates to CASSQDFRSAGREQYF.

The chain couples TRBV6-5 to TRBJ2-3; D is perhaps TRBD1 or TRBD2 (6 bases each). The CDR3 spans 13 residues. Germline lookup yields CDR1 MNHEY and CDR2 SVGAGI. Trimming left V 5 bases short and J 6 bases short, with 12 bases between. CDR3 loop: CASSRGRSDTQYF. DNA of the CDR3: TGTGCCAGCAGTCGGGGGCGGTCTGATACGCAGTATTTT.

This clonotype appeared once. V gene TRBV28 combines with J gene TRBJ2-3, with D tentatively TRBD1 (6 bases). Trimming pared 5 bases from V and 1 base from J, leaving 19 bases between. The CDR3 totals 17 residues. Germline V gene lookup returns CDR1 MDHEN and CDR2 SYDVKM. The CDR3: CASSPTHLGGGTDTQYF. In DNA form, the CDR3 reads TGTGCCAGCAGTCCGACGCATCTAGGGGGTGGCACAGATACGCAGTATTTT.

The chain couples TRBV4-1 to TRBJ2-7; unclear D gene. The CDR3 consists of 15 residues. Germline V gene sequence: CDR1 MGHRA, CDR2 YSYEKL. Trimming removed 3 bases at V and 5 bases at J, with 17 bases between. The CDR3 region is CASSHYRISTDEQYF. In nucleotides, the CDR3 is TGCGCCAGCAGCCACTACCGCATTTCAACTGACGAGCAGTACTTC.

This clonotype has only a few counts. This CDR3 reads CASSPFAGGNEQFF. As DNA, the CDR3 is TGCGCCAGCAGCCCCTTTGCGGGGGGTAATGAGCAGTTCTTC. The chain links TRBV5-1 to TRBJ2-1; 8 positions match TRBD2. Germline CDR1 and CDR2: SGHRS and YFSETQ. J was trimmed by 7 bases and V by 4 bases; bases with no gene match: 7. The CDR3 runs 14 residues.

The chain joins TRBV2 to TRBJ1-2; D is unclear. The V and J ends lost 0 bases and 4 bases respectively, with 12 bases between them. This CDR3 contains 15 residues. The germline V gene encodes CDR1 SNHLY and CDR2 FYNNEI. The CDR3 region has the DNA TGTGCCAGCAGTGAAGCGACCAACTTCTTCTATGGCTACACCTTC. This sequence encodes CASSEATNFFYGYTF.

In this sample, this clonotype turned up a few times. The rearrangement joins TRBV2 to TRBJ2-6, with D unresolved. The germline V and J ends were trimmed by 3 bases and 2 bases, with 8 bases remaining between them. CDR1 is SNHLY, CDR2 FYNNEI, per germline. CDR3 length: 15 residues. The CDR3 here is CASSDISPGANVLTF. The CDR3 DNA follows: TGTGCCAGCAGTGATATCTCGCCTGGGGCCAACGTCCTGACTTTC.

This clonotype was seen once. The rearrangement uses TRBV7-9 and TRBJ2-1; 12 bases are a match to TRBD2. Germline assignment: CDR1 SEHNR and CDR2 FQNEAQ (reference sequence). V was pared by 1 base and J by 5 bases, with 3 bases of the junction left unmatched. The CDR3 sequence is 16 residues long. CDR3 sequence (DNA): TGTGCCAGCAGCTTAGGGACTAGCGGGGCTCACAATGAGCAGTTCTTC. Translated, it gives CASSLGTSGAHNEQFF.

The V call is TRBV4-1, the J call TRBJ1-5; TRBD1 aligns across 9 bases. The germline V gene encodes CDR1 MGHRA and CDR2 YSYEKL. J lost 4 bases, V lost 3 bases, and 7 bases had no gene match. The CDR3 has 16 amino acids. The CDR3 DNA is TGCGCCAGCAGCCAGGTACAGGGGGCAGGGAATCAGCCCCAGCATTTT. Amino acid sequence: CASSQVQGAGNQPQHF.

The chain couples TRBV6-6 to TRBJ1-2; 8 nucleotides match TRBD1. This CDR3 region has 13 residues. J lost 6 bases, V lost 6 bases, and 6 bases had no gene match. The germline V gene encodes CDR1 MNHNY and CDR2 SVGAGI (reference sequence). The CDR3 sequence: CASSKDREDGYTF. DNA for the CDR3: TGTGCCAGCAGCAAGGACAGGGAAGATGGCTACACCTTC.

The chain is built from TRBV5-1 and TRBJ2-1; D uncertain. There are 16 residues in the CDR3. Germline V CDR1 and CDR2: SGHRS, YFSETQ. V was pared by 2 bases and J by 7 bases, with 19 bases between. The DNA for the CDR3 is TGCGCCAGCAGCTTAGAGGCAGGCGACCCTAGTAATGAGCAGTTCTTC. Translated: CASSLEAGDPSNEQFF.

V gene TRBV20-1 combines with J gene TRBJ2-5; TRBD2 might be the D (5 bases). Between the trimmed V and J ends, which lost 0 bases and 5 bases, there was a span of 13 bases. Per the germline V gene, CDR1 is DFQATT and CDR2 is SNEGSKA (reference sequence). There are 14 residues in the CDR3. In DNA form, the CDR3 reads TGCAGTGCTAGAGATGGAGTTGGGAGCGAGACCCAGTACTTC. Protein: CSARDGVGSETQYF.